What follows are 3 T cell receptor beta chains derived from one specimen sequenced in a study of T cell responses to AZD1222 COVID-19 vaccine (dated by TCRdb to the early 2020s). Read against the paper, the sample's time point label means: baseline before first vaccination. The library was built by means of the immunoSEQ multiplex PCR assay. TCRdb retrieved this table from immuneACCESS and kept in-frame rearrangements only. Not all clones are present; in checked studies, unresolved V genes account for under half, and no reason is known for the remainder. Here the sample has some 150,000 clones; approximately 85% occur a single time. The ten largest clonotypes hold less than 9.5% of the sample. Source: peripheral blood, taken on day 0 of AZD1222 vaccination. These receptor sequences come from an adult in good health.

The chain employs TRBV5-5 and TRBJ1-2; no clear D. Trimming removed 0 bases from V and 4 bases from J, with 10 bases in between. The CDR3 sequence is 14 residues long. Germline V CDR1 and CDR2: SGHKS, YYEKEE (reference sequence). The CDR3 nucleotides are TGTGCCAGCAGCTTGGAGAACGTGGCCTATGGCTACACCTTC. This sequence encodes CASSLENVAYGYTF.

The V gene is TRBV7-8, the J gene TRBJ2-4, with D uncertain. V lost 1 base, J lost 4 bases, and 14 bases lay in between. This CDR3 comprises 16 residues. CDR1 and CDR2 (germline): SGHVS, FQNEAQ. CDR3 region: CASSLDGGLGKNIQYF. For the CDR3, the DNA is TGTGCCAGCAGCTTAGACGGCGGTCTGGGGAAAAACATTCAGTACTTC.

The chain is built from TRBV4-2 and TRBJ1-1, with D maybe TRBD1 (6 bases). Looked up from germline, CDR1 is LGHNA and CDR2 is YNFKEQ. The CDR3 has 14 residues. The V end was cut by 0 bases, the J end by 11 bases, with 16 bases between. Here the CDR3 DNA reads TGTGCCAGCAGCCAAGATCCCGGGACGGGGGCCGCTTTCTTT. Amino acid sequence: CASSQDPGTGAAFF.